This T cell receptor (beta chain) came from a study of identical twins' blood T cells (dated by TCRdb to about 2013). As for the study more broadly: Around 50 million Illumina reads were obtained across around twelve libraries, of which six were alpha-chain libraries and six were beta-chain libraries. The study compared TCR alpha and beta chain repertoires of three pairs of monozygous twins using next-generation sequencing to assess genetic influence on repertoire formation. Paper-wide results and their limitations: V gene usage, even among non-selected out-of-frame TCRbeta clonotypes, was reported to be markedly more similar within twin pairs than between unrelated donors. Among the most abundant TCRbeta clonotypes, every donor shared more CDR3 sequences with her own twin than with unrelated donors. Because the twins were reared together, environmental influences could not be ruled out as the explanation for twin similarity. The number of shared CDR3 clonotypes between two donors was mainly determined by the product of their cloneset sizes, and twins did not clearly deviate from this trend. Validation by independent studies was stated to be required for the proposed role of the TCRalpha J segment in MHC recognition during thymic selection.

As regards this clonotype: No cognate antigen has been identified for it. No qualities accompany the bases; no much larger clone lies one base away.

Six healthy women forming three monozygous twin pairs were used as donors. All three twin pairs had been reared together and were thought likely to have met the same infectious agents and vaccines. TCR cDNA libraries were prepared from RNA that was isolated from peripheral blood mononuclear cells. Library generation was performed with 5' RACE. Sequencing relied on an Illumina Genome Analyzer IIx. RNA-based TCR cDNA libraries were prepared by a previously described protocol with several modifications. To prevent cross-contamination, barcodes specific to each sample were added to both ends of every TCR cDNA library during cDNA synthesis and amplification. In the source study's methods: Between about 90,000 and nearly 500,000 clonotypes were identified per individual, with about 2 to 4 million CDR3-containing reads per library. Reads carrying improper barcode index combinations were removed, after which the MiTCR software was used to build a cloneset for each library. During the assembly of CDR3 clonotypes by MiTCR, low-quality reads were filtered or rescued and PCR and sequencing errors were corrected. Artificial out-of-frame clonotypes were mapped to in-frame sequences, with one indel allowed in the CDR3, and then removed. Similarity in V and J gene usage between donors was calculated as the Jensen-Shannon divergence divided by the mean entropy. TCRdb trimmed public reads at Q25 via fastp, called clones via MiXCR and kept in-frame beta chains. All rows with the same CDR3 protein become a single entry with the most common DNA and genes. The authors' filters were not applied to this entry. Recorded for this sample are roughly 380,000 distinct CDR3 sequences; roughly 27% of them occurred a single time. Jointly, the top ten make up about 6% of the sample.

CDR1 and CDR2, per the germline V gene (reference sequence), are LGHDT and YNNKEL. V loses 2 bases of germline sequence and J loses 3 bases, and the interval between the two ends is 11 bases. There are 14 amino acids in the CDR3, from cysteine to phenylalanine inclusive. Here the CDR3 DNA is all that survives: 42 bases in frame from base 1. The receptor was derived from a woman aged 18-49 years in good health. The chain links TRBV3-1 with TRBJ2-7; the D gene is perhaps TRBD1 or TRBD2, as each covers 5 bases. The material sequenced was PBMCs. The nucleotides are TGTGCCAGCAGCCAACGAGGGACGGACTACGAGCAGTACTTC. Translated, this is CASSQRGTDYEQYF.